The 22 T cell receptor beta chains presented below share a single source sample, sequenced in a study of T cell responses to AZD1222 COVID-19 vaccine. Produced via immunoSEQ multiplex PCR; TCRdb's table is partial and in-frame only. The sample includes about 150,000 clones, 94% of them seen just once. Specimen: peripheral blood, collected on day 0 of AZD1222 vaccination. The receptor source for this set is an adult in good health.

The chain recombines TRBV7-9 with TRBJ1-6; TRBD1 agrees at 7 bases. The CDR3 has 14 amino acids. In germline, CDR1 is SEHNR, CDR2 FQNEAQ (reference sequence). The ends lost 2 bases at V and 9 bases at J; junction bases unmatched: 4. The CDR3 loop is CASSLSPGGSPLHF. The CDR3 DNA is TGTGCCAGCAGCTTATCACCAGGGGGTTCACCCCTCCACTTT.

J is TRBJ1-2 and V is TRBV29-1; no reliable D call. CDR1 is SQVTM and CDR2 is ANQGSEA in the germline V gene. V gave up 2 bases and J gave up 6 bases, with 1 base separating them. The CDR3 is 9 residues long. The CDR3 sequence: CSVENGYTF. DNA of the CDR3: TGCAGCGTTGAAAATGGCTACACCTTC.

This chain connects TRBV9 to TRBJ2-3, with D uncertain. V dropped 3 bases and J dropped 4 bases, with 3 bases sitting between them. This CDR3 comprises 11 residues. Germline V gene data show CDR1 as SGDLS and CDR2 as YYNGEE. CDR3 amino acids: CASSASDTQYF. CDR3 in DNA: TGTGCCAGCAGCGCGTCAGATACGCAGTATTTT.

V and J are TRBV5-1 and TRBJ2-3; D could derive from TRBD1 or TRBD2 (5 bases each). CDR1 and CDR2 from the germline V gene are SGHRS and YFSETQ. The CDR3 is 15 amino acids. Trimming shortened V by 0 bases and J by 5 bases, and 13 bases separated the two germline ends. The CDR3 reads CASSLGRGGVDTQYF. DNA for the CDR3: TGCGCCAGCAGCTTGGGACGGGGCGGCGTAGATACGCAGTATTTT.

This clone was counted once. The J gene is TRBJ1-2, the V gene TRBV28; D unresolved. The CDR3 loop spans 12 amino acids. V was pared by 6 bases and J by 0 bases, with 5 bases between. Per the germline V gene, CDR1 is MDHEN and CDR2 is SYDVKM. The CDR3 reads CASRGTNYGYTF. The CDR3 coding sequence is TGTGCCAGCAGGGGTACTAACTATGGCTACACCTTC.

This clone was observed a few times. This chain uses TRBV6-6 with TRBJ2-2; 14 positions agree with TRBD2. Looked up from germline, CDR1 is MNHNY and CDR2 is SVGAGI (reference sequence). This CDR3 has 18 amino acids. V lost 5 bases, J lost 5 bases, and 10 bases stayed unmatched. In nucleotides, the CDR3 is TGTGCCAGCAGTCCCGGACTAGCGGGGGGCCGGGATACCGGGGAGCTGTTTTTT. Translation: CASSPGLAGGRDTGELFF.

This chain joins TRBV3-1 (or the pseudogene TRBV3-2) and TRBJ1-5; D perhaps matches TRBD1 (5 bases). The CDR3 sequence is 14 residues long. Germline CDR1 and CDR2: LGHDT and YNNKEL (reference sequence). With 0 bases removed from V and 5 bases from J, the gap between germline ends came to 8 bases. CDR3 sequence reads: CASSQDRGDQPQHF. CDR3 nucleotide sequence: TGTGCCAGCAGCCAAGATCGGGGGGATCAGCCCCAGCATTTT.

The V and J genes are TRBV5-1 and TRBJ2-3, with 8 bases matching TRBD1. Trimming removed 0 bases from V and 2 bases from J; junction bases left unmatched: 5. The CDR3 length is 16 residues. Per germline, CDR1 SGHRS and CDR2 YFSETQ. The CDR3 spells CASSLAGTGLTDTQYF. The CDR3 DNA reads as TGCGCCAGCAGCTTGGCCGGGACAGGACTCACAGATACGCAGTATTTT.

The CDR3 here is CASSYSMSDLYGYTF. CDR3 nucleotide sequence: TGTGCCAGCAGTTACTCTATGAGCGACCTCTATGGCTACACCTTC. The J gene is TRBJ1-2, the V gene TRBV6-5, with D hard to call. V lost 0 bases to trimming and J lost 4 bases, with 12 bases between them. Germline CDR1 MNHEY, CDR2 SVGAGI. CDR3 length: 15 residues.

The chain uses TRBV5-3 and TRBJ2-1; 9 bases map to TRBD2. TRBV5-3 is an ORF for which the function is uncertain. This CDR3 region has 16 residues. The J segment lost 0 bases and the V segment lost 2 bases, leaving 3 bases of the junction unmatched. CDR3 in amino acids: CARSFSGSSSYNEQFF. CDR3 nucleotide sequence: TGTGCCAGAAGCTTTAGCGGGAGTAGCTCCTACAATGAGCAGTTCTTC.

This CDR3 is CASSPIGRNQPQHF. The CDR3 region has the DNA TGTGCCAGCTCACCGATTGGACGGAATCAGCCCCAGCATTTT. The chain joins TRBV18 to TRBJ1-5; D gene unclear. This CDR3 region has 14 residues. V was trimmed by 3 bases and J by 4 bases, leaving 10 bases between them. Germline loops: CDR1 KGHSH, CDR2 LQKENI.

This sequence joins TRBV7-9 and TRBJ1-3; 8 positions agree with TRBD1. With V trimmed by 0 bases and J by 3 bases, 7 bases remained unmatched. The CDR3 is made up of 17 amino acids. The germline gives CDR1 SEHNR, CDR2 FQNEAQ (reference sequence). Here the CDR3 DNA reads TGTGCCAGCAGCTTAGCGTCGGGCAGGGGGCTTGGAAACACCATATATTTT. Its translation: CASSLASGRGLGNTIYF.

This clone was detected once. V usage is TRBV9 and J usage is TRBJ1-1, with a possible D match to TRBD1 (6 bases). Germline CDR1 is SGDLS and CDR2 is YYNGEE. The CDR3 loop spans 15 amino acids. V was clipped by 0 bases and J by 0 bases, with 9 bases between them. The CDR3 coding sequence is TGTGCCAGCAGCGTAGGTGGACAGATGAACACTGAAGCTTTCTTT. This encodes CASSVGGQMNTEAFF.

The genes are TRBV5-1 and TRBJ1-1; possible D gene TRBD1, 6 bases. Trimming shortened V by 0 bases and J by 5 bases, and 17 bases separated the two germline ends. The CDR3 loop spans 16 amino acids. Germline lookup yields CDR1 SGHRS and CDR2 YFSETQ. CDR3 sequence (DNA): TGCGCCAGCAGCTTGGTTGGCGGGGGGCGGGAGACTGAAGCTTTCTTT. Protein sequence: CASSLVGGGRETEAFF.

The chain carries TRBV5-1 and TRBJ1-3; D might be TRBD1 (6 bases). V lost 0 bases, J lost 1 base, and 8 bases lay in between. CDR1 SGHRS and CDR2 YFSETQ come from the germline V gene. The CDR3 spans 15 residues. The CDR3 nucleotides read TGCGCCAGCAGCTTGGAGGGGGGATCTGGAAACACCATATATTTT. It specifies CASSLEGGSGNTIYF.

This clone appeared a few times. J is TRBJ2-1 and V is TRBV27, with 8 nucleotides matching TRBD2. Germline CDR1 and CDR2: MNHEY and SMNVEV (reference sequence). Trimming removed 5 bases from V and 6 bases from J; junction bases left unmatched: 0. The CDR3 is made up of 12 amino acids. The CDR3 sequence is CASSTSGNEQFF. The CDR3, as DNA: TGTGCCAGCAGTACTAGCGGCAATGAGCAGTTCTTC.

The gene calls are TRBV2 and TRBJ1-3, with D maybe TRBD1 (5 bases). This CDR3 spans 15 amino acids. V shed 5 bases and J shed 3 bases, with 14 bases lying between them. CDR1 is SNHLY and CDR2 is FYNNEI in the germline V gene. This CDR3 is CASSRGERNGNTIYF. The CDR3 nucleotides read TGTGCCAGCAGTCGGGGGGAGAGAAATGGAAACACCATATATTTT.

The CDR3 reads CASSEWTENTGELFF. CDR3 bases: TGTGCCAGCAGCGAATGGACAGAAAACACCGGGGAGCTGTTTTTT. J is TRBJ2-2 and V is TRBV9; perhaps TRBD1 as D (6 bases). V lost 3 bases and J 2 bases, leaving 11 bases between the germline ends. There are 15 residues in the CDR3. Germline CDR1 SGDLS, CDR2 YYNGEE.

The genes are TRBV30 and TRBJ2-1; 14 positions agree with TRBD2. CDR3 length equals 15 residues. Germline lookup yields CDR1 GTSNPN and CDR2 SVGIG (reference sequence). The trim removed 1 base at V and 6 bases at J, leaving 2 bases unmatched. CDR3 coding DNA: TGTGCCTGGAGTGATGGGACTAGCGGGGGCAATGAGCAGTTCTTC. Its translation: CAWSDGTSGGNEQFF.

The genes are TRBV18 and TRBJ1-4; a weak D match, TRBD1 (6 bases). Looked up from germline, CDR1 is KGHSH and CDR2 is LQKENI. Trimming removed 9 bases at V and 4 bases at J, with 15 bases between. CDR3 length equals 14 residues. DNA for the CDR3: TGTGCCAGTTGCAGGGGACTGTTTAATGAAAAACTGTTTTTT. Residues: CASCRGLFNEKLFF.

As DNA, the CDR3 is TGTGCCAGTAGGGGGAGATATAATTCACCCCTCCACTTT. Its protein is CASRGRYNSPLHF. J is TRBJ1-6 and V is TRBV19, with D hard to call. V was clipped by 6 bases and J by 4 bases, with 7 bases between them. Germline V gene lookup returns CDR1 LNHDA and CDR2 SQIVND (reference sequence). The CDR3 has 13 residues.

The V gene is TRBV3-1 (or the pseudogene TRBV3-2), the J gene TRBJ1-1; 8 nucleotides line up with TRBD1. Looked up from germline, CDR1 is LGHDT and CDR2 is YNNKEL (reference sequence). This CDR3 contains 15 residues. Trimming removed 3 bases from V and 1 base from J; junction bases left unmatched: 4. In DNA form, the CDR3 reads TGTGCCAGCAGCCAGTGGGACAGGAGGAACACTGAAGCTTTCTTT. Its protein is CASSQWDRRNTEAFF.